This TCR beta chain was identified during a study of CD8+ T cells in alopecia areata. About this clone itself: Other DNA sequences in this sample translate to the same CDR3.

Described treatment: oral pan-JAK inhibitor, 5-10 mg twice daily. Germline values: CDR1 SGHRS, CDR2 YFSETQ. Unmatched junction bases numbered 2, after V lost 0 bases and J lost 3 bases. This CDR3 region has 14 residues. RNA, once extracted, was reverse transcribed into cDNA for use as the sequencing template. The protocol was immunoSEQ multiplex PCR, while the TCRdb copy is restricted to in-frame clones and leaves out a portion. The repertoire has 120,000 to 150,000 clones, 65% to 90% of them found once; the top ten carry 25%. Specimen: CD8+ T cells sorted from blood, collected at week 4, from a patient treated with tofacitinib. The chain couples TRBV5-1 to TRBJ1-1, with 7 nucleotides matching TRBD1. The TCR sequence derives from a human donor with alopecia areata. Written as DNA, the CDR3 is TGCGCCAGCAGCTTGGCAGGGGGTTACACTGAAGCTTTCTTT. Protein: CASSLAGGYTEAFF.